In this sample, the clone carrying this T cell receptor (beta chain) turned up a few times. Its target is unknown. This entry belongs to a study of shared clonotypes between healthy human individuals. In the study overall: Researchers assigned three CD4 naive, three CD4 memory, two CD8 naive and one CD8 memory plate to each donor.

Assay runs were performed at deep level. The assay was immunoSEQ multiplex PCR, and TCRdb's table has in-frame clones only and misses some. The sample holds under 1,100,000 clones, under 80% seen once. The germline gives CDR1 WNHNN, CDR2 SYGVQD (reference sequence). CDR3 length: 14 amino acids. Trimming took off 11 bases at V and 5 bases at J, with 19 bases between the two ends. General study points: Shared across a handful of donors were about 4.6% of the naive CD4 clonotypes.

The sample taken for sequencing was memory CD4+ T cells sorted from blood. Subset indicated: CD45RA-negative fraction. The source is a man between 18 and 35 years old in good health. V is TRBV10-1 and J is TRBJ1-5; the D gene is possibly TRBD1 (5 bases). The CDR3 loop is CAGFRDPTHQPQHF. CDR3 DNA: TGCGCCGGCTTCAGGGACCCCACCCATCAGCCCCAGCATTTT.